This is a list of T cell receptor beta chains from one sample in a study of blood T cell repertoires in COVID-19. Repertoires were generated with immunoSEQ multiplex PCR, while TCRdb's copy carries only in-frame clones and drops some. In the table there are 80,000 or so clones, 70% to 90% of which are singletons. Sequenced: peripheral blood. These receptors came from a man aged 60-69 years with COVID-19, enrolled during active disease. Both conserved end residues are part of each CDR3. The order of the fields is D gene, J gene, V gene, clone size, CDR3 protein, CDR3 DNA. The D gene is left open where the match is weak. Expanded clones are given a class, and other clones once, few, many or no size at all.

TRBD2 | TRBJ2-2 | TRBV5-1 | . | CASAPSGSPGELFF | TGCGCCAGCGCCCCTAGCGGGAGCCCCGGGGAGCTGTTTTTT
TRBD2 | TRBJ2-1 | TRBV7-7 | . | CASSLGGGSYNEQFF | TGTGCCAGCAGCCTTGGGGGGGGCTCCTACAATGAGCAGTTCTTC
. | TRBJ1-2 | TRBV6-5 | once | CASSYNGRGNYGYTF | TGTGCCAGCAGTTACAACGGACGGGGGAATTATGGCTACACCTTC
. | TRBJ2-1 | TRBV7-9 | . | CASSQAYEQFF | TGTGCCAGCAGTCAAGCGTATGAGCAGTTCTTC
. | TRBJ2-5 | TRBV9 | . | CASSVGGRQETQYF | TGTGCCAGCAGCGTAGGGGGGCGGCAAGAGACCCAGTACTTC
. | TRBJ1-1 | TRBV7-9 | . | CASSPSGSPPEAFF | TGTGCCAGCAGCCCTAGCGGCAGCCCACCCGAAGCTTTCTTT
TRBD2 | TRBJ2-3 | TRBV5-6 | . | CASSLALAGSDTQYF | TGTGCCAGCAGCTTAGCACTAGCGGGATCAGATACGCAGTATTTT
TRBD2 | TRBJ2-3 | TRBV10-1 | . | CASSEGSTSGSTDTQYF | TGCGCCAGCAGTGAGGGCTCGACTAGCGGTAGCACAGATACGCAGTATTTT
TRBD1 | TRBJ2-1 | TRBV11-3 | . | CASSLAQGAYNEQFF | TGTGCCAGCAGCTTAGCTCAGGGGGCCTACAATGAGCAGTTCTTC
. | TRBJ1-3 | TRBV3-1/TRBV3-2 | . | CASSFTGSGNTIYF | TGTGCCAGCAGCTTTACAGGGTCTGGAAACACCATATATTTT
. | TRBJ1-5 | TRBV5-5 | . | CASSSQGGNQPQHF | TGTGCCAGCAGCTCGCAGGGTGGCAATCAGCCCCAGCATTTT
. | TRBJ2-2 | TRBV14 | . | CASSQGTRPTGELFF | TGTGCCAGCAGCCAAGGAACTAGACCCACCGGGGAGCTGTTTTTT
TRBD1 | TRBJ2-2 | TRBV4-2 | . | CASSQDNRGDTGELFF | TGTGCCAGCAGCCAAGATAACAGGGGAGACACCGGGGAGCTGTTTTTT
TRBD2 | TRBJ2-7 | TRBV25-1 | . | CASSLTSGDYEQYF | TGTGCCAGCAGTTTGACTAGCGGGGACTACGAGCAGTACTTC
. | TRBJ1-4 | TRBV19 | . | CASSTGVRSEKLFF | TGTGCCAGTAGTACAGGGGTGAGAAGTGAAAAACTGTTTTTT
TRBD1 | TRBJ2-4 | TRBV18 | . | CASSPWDSAEKNIQYF | TGTGCCAGCTCACCTTGGGACAGCGCCGAGAAAAACATTCAGTACTTC
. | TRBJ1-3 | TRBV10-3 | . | CAISENLGQGPSGNTIYF | TGTGCCATCAGTGAGAATCTCGGGCAGGGCCCCTCTGGAAACACCATATATTTT
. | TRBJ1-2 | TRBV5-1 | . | CASSVAGIYGYTF | TGCGCCAGCAGCGTAGCAGGGATCTATGGCTACACCTTC
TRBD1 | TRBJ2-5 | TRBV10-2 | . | CASRRGRGETQYF | TGCGCCAGCAGGAGGGGGCGTGGGGAGACCCAGTACTTC
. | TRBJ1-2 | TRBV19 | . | CASSIGEAREGYTF | TGTGCCAGTAGTATAGGAGAGGCGCGTGAAGGCTACACCTTC
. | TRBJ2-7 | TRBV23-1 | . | CASSQELGGRTYEQYF | TGCGCCAGCAGTCAGGAACTTGGGGGGAGAACCTACGAGCAGTACTTC
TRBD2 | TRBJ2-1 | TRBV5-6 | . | CASSRIAGASNEQFF | TGTGCCAGCAGCCGGATAGCGGGAGCGTCGAATGAGCAGTTCTTC
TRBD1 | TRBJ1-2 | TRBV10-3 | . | CAISGDRIYYGYTF | TGTGCCATCAGTGGGGACAGGATATACTATGGCTACACCTTC
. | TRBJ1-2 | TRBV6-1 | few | CASSEKGGYTF | TGTGCCAGCAGTGAAAAAGGGGGTTACACCTTC
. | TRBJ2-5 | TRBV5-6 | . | CASSLIYNREETQYF | TGTGCCAGCAGCTTGATTTACAACAGGGAAGAGACCCAGTACTTC
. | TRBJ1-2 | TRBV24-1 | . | CATSDFRASYGYTF | TGTGCCACCAGTGATTTTCGCGCATCCTATGGCTACACCTTC
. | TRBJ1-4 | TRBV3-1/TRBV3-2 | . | CASSGDGNEKLFF | TGTGCCAGCAGCGGTGACGGGAATGAAAAACTGTTTTTT
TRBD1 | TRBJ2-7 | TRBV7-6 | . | CASSPWDRDEQYF | TGTGCCAGCAGCCCCTGGGACAGGGACGAGCAGTACTTC
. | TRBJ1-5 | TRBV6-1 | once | CASSEGSQPNQPQHF | TGTGCCAGCAGTGAAGGATCACAGCCGAATCAGCCCCAGCATTTT
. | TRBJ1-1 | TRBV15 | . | CATSSTRNTEAFF | TGTGCCACCAGCAGTACAAGGAACACTGAAGCTTTCTTT
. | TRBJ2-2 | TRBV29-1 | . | CSGRGEFSGELFF | TGCAGCGGGAGGGGAGAGTTTTCCGGGGAGCTGTTTTTT
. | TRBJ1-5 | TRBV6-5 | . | CASREVQPQHF | TGTGCCAGCAGGGAGGTCCAGCCCCAGCATTTT
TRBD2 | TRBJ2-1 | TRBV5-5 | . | CASSYWGGGNNEQFF | TGTGCCAGCAGTTATTGGGGGGGTGGCAACAATGAGCAGTTCTTC
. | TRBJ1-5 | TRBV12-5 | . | CASGLVQYPQALDQPQHF | TGTGCTAGTGGTTTGGTACAATACCCGCAGGCTCTTGATCAGCCCCAGCATTTT
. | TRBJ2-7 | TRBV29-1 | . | CSVEAVGDNSEQYF | TGCAGCGTAGAGGCGGTGGGGGACAATAGCGAGCAGTACTTC
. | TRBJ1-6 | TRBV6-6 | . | CASGDINSPLHF | TGTGCCAGCGGGGACATAAATTCACCCCTCCACTTT
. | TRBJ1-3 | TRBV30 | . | CAWTQGGNTIYF | TGTGCCTGGACCCAGGGCGGAAACACCATATATTTT
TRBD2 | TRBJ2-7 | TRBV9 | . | CASSVGGTGGNEQYF | TGTGCCAGCAGCGTAGGCGGGACGGGAGGGAACGAGCAGTACTTC
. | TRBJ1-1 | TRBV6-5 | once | CASSYAGTAGEAFF | TGTGCCAGCAGTTACGCCGGAACAGCAGGTGAAGCTTTCTTT
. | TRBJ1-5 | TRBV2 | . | CASSIEGQQPQHF | TGTGCCAGCAGTATTGAGGGTCAACAGCCCCAGCATTTT